The T cell receptor (beta chain) described here comes from a study of graft-versus-host responses after intestinal transplantation. CDR3 length: 15 amino acids. The V and J ends lost 3 bases and 5 bases, in that order; junction bases with no gene match: 8. Germline values: CDR1 SGHNT, CDR2 YYREEE (reference sequence). Intraepithelial lymphocytes and lamina propria lymphocytes were released through processing of graft tissue. Measured with immunoSEQ multiplex PCR; TCRdb has only the in-frame clones, and not every one. In the table there are approximately 14,000 clones, roughly 70% of which are singletons. As concerns this clone: Its antigen remains unidentified.

Study-level points and caveats: GvH clonotypes were identified within recipient marrow, with a subset emerging first in ileum or blood.

Sequencing was performed on ileum tissue, taken around 720 days after intestinal transplantation. This receptor was taken from a human patient who received an intestinal transplant, so some T cells may come from the graft donor. The V and J genes are TRBV5-4 and TRBJ1-5; 7 nucleotides match TRBD1. DNA of the CDR3: TGTGCCAGCAGCTCCCGGACAGGCTGGGATCAGCCCCAGCATTTT. This translates into CASSSRTGWDQPQHF. The full variable domain, its missing parts supplied by reference TRBV5-4 and TRBJ1-5, is ETGVTQSPTHLIKTRGQQVTLRCSSQSGHNTVSWYQQALGQGPQFIFQYYREEENGRGNFPPRFSGLQFPNYSSELNVNALELDDSALYLCASSSRTGWDQPQHFGDGTRLSIL.